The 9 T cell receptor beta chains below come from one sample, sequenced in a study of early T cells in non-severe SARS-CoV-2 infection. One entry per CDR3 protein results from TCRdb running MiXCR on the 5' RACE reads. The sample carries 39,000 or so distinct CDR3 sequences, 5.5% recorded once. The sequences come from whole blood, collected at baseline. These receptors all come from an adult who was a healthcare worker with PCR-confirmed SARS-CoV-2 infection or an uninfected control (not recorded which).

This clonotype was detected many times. The CDR3 region has the DNA TGCGCCAGCAGCCTAACCGGACTCACAGATACGCAGTATTTT. It yields the protein CASSLTGLTDTQYF. J is TRBJ2-3 and V is TRBV10-2, with D possibly TRBD2 on 5 matching bases. Trimming left V 6 bases short and J 2 bases short, with 12 bases between. The CDR3 consists of 14 residues. CDR1 is WSHSY, CDR2 SAAADI, per germline.

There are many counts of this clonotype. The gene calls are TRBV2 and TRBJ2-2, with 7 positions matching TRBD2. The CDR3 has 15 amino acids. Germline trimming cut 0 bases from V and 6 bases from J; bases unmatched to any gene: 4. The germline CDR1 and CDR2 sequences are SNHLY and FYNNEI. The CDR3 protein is CASSEAARGAGELFF. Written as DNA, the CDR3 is TGTGCCAGCAGTGAAGCGGCTCGGGGGGCCGGGGAGCTGTTTTTT.

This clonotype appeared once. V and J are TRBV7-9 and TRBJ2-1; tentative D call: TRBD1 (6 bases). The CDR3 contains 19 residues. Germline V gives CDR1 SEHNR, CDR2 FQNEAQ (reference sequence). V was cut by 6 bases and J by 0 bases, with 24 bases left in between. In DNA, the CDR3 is TGTGCCAGCAGTCGAGTAGTTGGGATGGGGGCGAGCTCCTACAATGAGCAGTTCTTC. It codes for CASSRVVGMGASSYNEQFF.

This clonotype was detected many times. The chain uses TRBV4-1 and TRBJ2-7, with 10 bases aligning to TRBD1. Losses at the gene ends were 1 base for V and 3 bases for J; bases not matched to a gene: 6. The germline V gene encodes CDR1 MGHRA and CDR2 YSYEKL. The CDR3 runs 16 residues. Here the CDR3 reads CASSQAPRTGGYEQYF. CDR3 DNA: TGCGCCAGCAGCCAAGCTCCCAGGACAGGGGGCTACGAGCAGTACTTC.

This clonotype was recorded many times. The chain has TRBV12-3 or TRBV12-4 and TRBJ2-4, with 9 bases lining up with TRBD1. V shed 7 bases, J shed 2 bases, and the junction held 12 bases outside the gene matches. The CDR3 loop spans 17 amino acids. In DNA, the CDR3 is TGTGCCAGCAAACTGGGACAGGGAGGGATCTCCAAAAACATTCAGTACTTC. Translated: CASKLGQGGISKNIQYF.

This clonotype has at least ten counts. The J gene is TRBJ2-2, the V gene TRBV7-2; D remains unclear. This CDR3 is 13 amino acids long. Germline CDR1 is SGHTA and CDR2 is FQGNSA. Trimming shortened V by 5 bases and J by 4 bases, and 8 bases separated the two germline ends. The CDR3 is CASSRSGTGELFF. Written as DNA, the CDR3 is TGTGCCAGCAGCCGCTCGGGCACCGGGGAGCTGTTTTTT.

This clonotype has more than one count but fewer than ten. The CDR3 spells CASSQDERSGTGELFF. Written as DNA, the CDR3 is TGTGCCAGCAGCCAAGATGAGCGAAGTGGGACCGGGGAGCTGTTTTTT. This chain joins TRBV4-2 and TRBJ2-2; no clear D gene. This CDR3 is built from 16 residues. Germline V gene sequence: CDR1 LGHNA, CDR2 YNFKEQ. V lost 0 bases to trimming and J lost 5 bases, with 13 bases between them.

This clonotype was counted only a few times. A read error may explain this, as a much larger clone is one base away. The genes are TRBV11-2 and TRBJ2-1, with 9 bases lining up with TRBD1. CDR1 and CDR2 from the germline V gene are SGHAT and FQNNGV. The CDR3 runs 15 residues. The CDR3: CANSSRDRDRNEQFF. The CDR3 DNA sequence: TGTGCCAACAGCTCCCGGGACAGGGATCGCAATGAGCAGTTCTTC.

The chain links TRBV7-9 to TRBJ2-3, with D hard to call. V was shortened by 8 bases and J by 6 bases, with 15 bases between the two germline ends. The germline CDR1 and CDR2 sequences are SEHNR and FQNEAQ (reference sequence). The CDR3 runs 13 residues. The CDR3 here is CASGSRAGDTQYF. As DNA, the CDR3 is TGTGCCAGCGGGTCCCGGGCTGGGGATACGCAGTATTTT.